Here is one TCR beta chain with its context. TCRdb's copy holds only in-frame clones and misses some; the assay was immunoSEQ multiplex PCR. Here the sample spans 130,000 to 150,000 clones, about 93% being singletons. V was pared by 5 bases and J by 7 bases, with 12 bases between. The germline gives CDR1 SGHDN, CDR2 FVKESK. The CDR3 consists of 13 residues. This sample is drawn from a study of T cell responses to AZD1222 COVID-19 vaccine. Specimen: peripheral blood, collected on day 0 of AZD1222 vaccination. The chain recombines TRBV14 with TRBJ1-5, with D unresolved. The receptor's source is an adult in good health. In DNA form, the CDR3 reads TGTGCCAGCAGCTTTTCCGCGGGGCAGCCCCAGCATTTT. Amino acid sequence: CASSFSAGQPQHF.